This T cell receptor (beta chain) appears in the sequencing data of a study of shared clonotypes between healthy human individuals. Germline CDR1 MNHNY, CDR2 SVGAGI (reference sequence). J lost 3 bases, V lost 8 bases, and 4 bases had no gene match. This CDR3 contains 12 residues. Donors comprised healthy HIV-negative adults lacking recent acute infections or vaccinations. Unsorted samples drew genomic DNA from 90 million or so PBMCs. Per the study methods: Filtering of immunoSEQ junctional sequences could not match full-length read filtering. The repertoire was sequenced with immunoSEQ multiplex PCR; TCRdb's copy has only in-frame clones and lacks some. That table is the source of V, J and clone size, and D and trimming were worked out from the DNA. The sample consists of about 520,000 clones, around 73% of them appearing once. Note on this clone: Its antigen is unknown.

Study observations and caveats: The sampled material consisted only of blood, and tissue repertoires are likely to differ.

V gene TRBV6-6 combines with J gene TRBJ2-7; 7 bases line up with TRBD2. Sequenced material: PBMCs. This TCR derives from a middle-aged woman in good health. Some clones in this sample may be carry-over from other donors' samples. The CDR3 bases are TGTGCCAGCTCGGCTAGCGGCTACGAGCAGTACTTC. This gives the protein CASSASGYEQYF.